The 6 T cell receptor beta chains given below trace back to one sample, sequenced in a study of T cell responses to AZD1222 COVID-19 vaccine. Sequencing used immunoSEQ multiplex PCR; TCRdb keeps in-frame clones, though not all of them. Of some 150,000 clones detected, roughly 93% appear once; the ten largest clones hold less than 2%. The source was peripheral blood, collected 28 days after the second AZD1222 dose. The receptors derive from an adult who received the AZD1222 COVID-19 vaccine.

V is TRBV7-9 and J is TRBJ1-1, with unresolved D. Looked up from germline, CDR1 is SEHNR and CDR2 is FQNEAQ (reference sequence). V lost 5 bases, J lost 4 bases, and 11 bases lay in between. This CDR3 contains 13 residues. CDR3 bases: TGTGCCAGCAGCAGGGCGGGAGCCACTGAAGCTTTCTTT. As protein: CASSRAGATEAFF. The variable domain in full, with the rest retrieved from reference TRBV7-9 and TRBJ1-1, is DTGVSQNPRHKITKRGQNVTFRCDPISEHNRLYWYRQTLGQGPEFLTYFQNEAQLEKSRLLSDRFSAERPKGSFSTLEIQRTEQGDSAMYLCASSRAGATEAFFGQGTRLTVV.

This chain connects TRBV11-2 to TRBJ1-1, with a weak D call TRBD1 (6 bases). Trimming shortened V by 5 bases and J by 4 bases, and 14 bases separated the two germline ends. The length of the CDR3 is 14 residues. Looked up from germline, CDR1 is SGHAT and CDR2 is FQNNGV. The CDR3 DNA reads TGTGCCAGCAGCCCCCTCCGGGGGGCCACTGAAGCTTTCTTT. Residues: CASSPLRGATEAFF. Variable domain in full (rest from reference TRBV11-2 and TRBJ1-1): EAGVAQSPRYKIIEKRQSVAFWCNPISGHATLYWYQQILGQGPKLLIQFQNNGVVDDSQLPKDRFSAERLKGVDSTLKIQPAKLEDSAVYLCASSPLRGATEAFFGQGTRLTVV.

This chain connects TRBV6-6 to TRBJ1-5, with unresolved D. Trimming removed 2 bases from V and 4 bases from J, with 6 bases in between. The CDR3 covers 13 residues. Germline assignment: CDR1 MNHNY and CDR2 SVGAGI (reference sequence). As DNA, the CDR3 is TGTGCCAGCAGTTACAGGGAGAATCAGCCCCAGCATTTT. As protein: CASSYRENQPQHF.

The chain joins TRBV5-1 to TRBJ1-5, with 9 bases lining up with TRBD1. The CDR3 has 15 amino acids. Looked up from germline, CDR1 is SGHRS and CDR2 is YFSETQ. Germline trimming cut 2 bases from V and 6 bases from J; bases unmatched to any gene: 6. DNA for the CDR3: TGCGCCAGCAGCTTCGGGACAGGGACGGGTCAGCCCCAGCATTTT. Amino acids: CASSFGTGTGQPQHF.

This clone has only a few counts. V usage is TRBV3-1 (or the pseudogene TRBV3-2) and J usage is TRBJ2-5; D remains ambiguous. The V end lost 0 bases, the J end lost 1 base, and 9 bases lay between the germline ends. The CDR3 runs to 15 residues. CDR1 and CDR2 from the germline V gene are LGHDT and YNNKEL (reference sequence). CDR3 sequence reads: CASSQDLGIQETQYF. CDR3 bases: TGTGCCAGCAGCCAAGATCTGGGAATCCAAGAGACCCAGTACTTC.

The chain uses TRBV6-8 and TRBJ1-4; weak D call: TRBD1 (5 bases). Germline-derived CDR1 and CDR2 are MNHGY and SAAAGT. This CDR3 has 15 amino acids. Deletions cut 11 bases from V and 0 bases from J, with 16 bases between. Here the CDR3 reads CAARGSAATNEKLFF. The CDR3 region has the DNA TGTGCCGCTCGGGGGAGCGCTGCAACTAATGAAAAACTGTTTTTT.